This T cell receptor (beta chain) was profiled in a study of T cells after somatic rescue of genetic block. Per germline, CDR1 SGHKS and CDR2 YYEKEE (reference sequence). Trimming left V 1 base short and J 0 bases short, with 17 bases between. CDR3 size: 19 residues. Here immunoSEQ multiplex PCR was the method, and the copy in TCRdb shows in-frame clones only, minus some. Of 110,000 or so clones listed, about nine tenths are singletons. This clone was recorded a few times. The origin of this receptor is a woman aged 18-29 years. Source material: peripheral blood mononuclear cells (PBMCs). The rearrangement joins TRBV5-5 to TRBJ2-6; D unresolved. The CDR3 protein is CASSLKAGISISGANVLTF. The DNA of the CDR3 is TGTGCCAGCAGCTTGAAGGCAGGAATAAGTATCTCTGGGGCCAACGTCCTGACTTTC.